Included here is one TCR beta chain sequence, with context. This clonotype has only a few counts. No cognate antigen has been identified for it. No base quality information exists; no much larger clone differs at one position. This sample was taken from a study of blood T cells in healthy people across ages (dated by TCRdb to between 2015 and 2017). For the wider study: In model experiments, roughly one uniquely barcoded TCR beta cDNA molecule per two T cells was captured by template switching. The study measured age-related changes in TCR beta repertoire diversity using deep sequencing normalized with unique cDNA molecular identifiers. Donors were grouped into four age groups: young (average 16 years), middle-aged (39), aged (about 60) and long-lived (approximately 78). Donors of different ages were randomly distributed across sequencing lanes to avoid experimental bias. The study analyzed two additional independent replicas of 1 million unique cDNA reads from the same blood draw for two donors, one aged 18 to 30 and one aged 80 or older.

The donors were 40 or so Caucasian individuals from Russia, aged 6 to 90 years, who were systemically healthy. Around 10 milliliters of peripheral blood were drawn from each donor into EDTA-treated Vacutainer tubes. Ficoll-Paque density-gradient centrifugation was used to isolate PBMCs, with at least 7 million obtained per sample. Trizol reagent was used to extract total RNA from the PBMCs, yielding at least 5.5 micrograms per sample. For every donor, an aliquot of PBMCs went through flow cytometry to measure the percentages of naive CD45RAhigh/CD27high T cells. Clipping removes 3 bases from V and 4 bases from J, with 7 as the unmatched junction base count. For CDR1 and CDR2, the germline V gene lists SGDLS and YYNGEE. The cysteine opens and the phenylalanine closes a CDR3 of 14 amino acids. The kept DNA is CDR3 alone, 42 bases in frame from the first base. What the research found in general, with its limitations: Compared with the aged group, the long-lived group had more naive CD4+ T cells, fewer expanded clones and increased TCR diversity, a pattern suggesting age selection. Because the CMV infection status of the donors was unknown, age-related changes in expanded clonotypes may potentially have been confounded. Estimates of total diversity based on one million sequenced T cells were regarded as lower bounds and as underestimates. Bulk unsorted PBMC profiling prevented conclusive comparison of naive and antigen-experienced compartments. The percentage of naive T cells measured by flow cytometry correlated strongly with observed TCR beta diversity. Observed TCR beta diversity per million T cells fell roughly linearly with age, and a significant reduction was already apparent by age approximately 40.

The protocol used for the library was 5' RACE. Sequencing was performed on an Illumina HiSeq 2500. A second PCR of roughly 6 to 12 cycles was performed with a sample-barcoded 5' primer and a J-beta primer mix. A unique molecular identifier was introduced onto each TCR beta cDNA molecule by a template-switch 5' adaptor carrying 12 random nucleotides. Each sample yielded at least 2.5 million CDR3-containing paired-end reads. First-strand cDNA synthesis was performed from all RNA using the Mint cDNA synthesis kit, with priming by a TRBC-specific oligonucleotide. Following uracil-DNA glycosylase treatment, a first 18-cycle PCR with universal primers M1SS and BC2_uni_R was performed on all cDNA. On the authors' methods: Normalization of each sample was performed by random selection of 1 million high-quality reads, each carrying a distinct molecular identifier. Instead of being binned into consensus sequences, reads with shared molecular identifiers were discarded. MiTCR, run with a Q25 quality threshold and the strictest error-elimination algorithm, handled CDR3 identification, clonotype clustering and error correction. A nonparametric unseen species model with Euler transformation was used to estimate lower-bound total TCR beta diversity. TCRdb handled the public reads itself, with Q25 trimming in fastp and clone calling in MiXCR, and kept productive beta chains. Each entry is one CDR3 protein sequence, shown with its most common DNA and genes. TCRdb's processing, not the authors', yielded these V and J calls. The sample has roughly 800,000 distinct CDR3 sequences on record, 40% to 65% of them singletons. The ten largest clones capture about 42% of the sample.

The source material was blood. This receptor was obtained from an elderly man in good health. The chain employs TRBV9 and TRBJ2-7, with TRBD1 identical over 7 junction bases. The base sequence is TGTGCCAGCAGCGCAGGGGGTGGTAGGTACGAGCAGTACTTC. This codes for CASSAGGGRYEQYF.